This T cell receptor beta chain was obtained from a study of PD-L1 blockade in urothelial cancer. Study-level background: Blood analysis was done at 3 weeks (second dose) and 6 weeks after treatment began.

Generated by immunoSEQ multiplex PCR, the TCRdb table keeps only in-frame clones and is missing some. The sample has under 30,000 clones, roughly 86% seen once. The CDR3 extends over 16 amino acids. The ends lost 5 bases at V and 8 bases at J; junction bases unmatched: 14. CDR1 and CDR2 (germline): SGHTA, FQGNSA. The rearrangement links TRBV7-2 to TRBJ2-1; TRBD2 matches 8 bases. The specimen comprised PBMCs, sampled around atezolizumab (anti-PD-L1) treatment. This TCR derives from a man aged 45-65 years with urothelial cancer. The CDR3 loop reads CASSAFPRGAGDEQFF. CDR3 coding DNA: TGTGCCAGCAGCGCGTTTCCGCGGGGGGCCGGCGATGAGCAGTTCTTC.